The 11 T cell receptor beta chains reported below all come from one sample, sequenced in a study of blood T cell repertoires in COVID-19. Profiling relied on immunoSEQ multiplex PCR, and the TCRdb table lists in-frame clones only, not all of them. Seen here are 200,000 to 250,000 clones, approximately 84% observed once, and the top ten hold 1.5% to 2%. Material: peripheral blood. Receptor source: a man between 40 and 49 years old with active or convalescent COVID-19.

This clone was counted once. CDR3 DNA: TGTGCCAGCAGTTTTCCGGGGACTAACTATGGCTACACCTTC. Amino acids: CASSFPGTNYGYTF. The chain combines TRBV28 with TRBJ1-2; D not resolved. Germline assignment: CDR1 MDHEN and CDR2 SYDVKM. The CDR3 loop spans 14 amino acids. Deletions cut 3 bases from V and 0 bases from J, with 8 bases between.

The rearrangement joins TRBV28 to TRBJ2-1, with D possibly being TRBD2 (6 bases). Germline CDR1 and CDR2: MDHEN and SYDVKM. V was clipped by 7 bases and J by 0 bases, with 13 bases between them. CDR3 length equals 15 residues. The CDR3 loop reads CASTYGGSSYNEQFF. For the CDR3, the DNA is TGTGCCAGCACCTATGGGGGGAGCTCCTACAATGAGCAGTTCTTC.

The chain employs TRBV29-1 and TRBJ2-3; maybe TRBD1 (6 bases). The CDR3 covers 14 residues. V lost 6 bases and J lost 0, with 13 bases in between. Germline lookup yields CDR1 SQVTM and CDR2 ANQGSEA. The CDR3 spells CSVTGTRSTDTQYF. The CDR3 region has the DNA TGCAGCGTAACCGGGACAAGAAGCACAGATACGCAGTATTTT.

The rearrangement links TRBV19 to TRBJ1-1; TRBD1 matches 8 bases. Trimming took 5 bases from V and 4 from J; bases not matched to a gene: 6. The germline V gene encodes CDR1 LNHDA and CDR2 SQIVND (reference sequence). CDR3 length: 14 amino acids. CDR3 DNA: TGTGCCAGTAGTGCACAGGGGGGAACCACTGAAGCTTTCTTT. Residues: CASSAQGGTTEAFF.

The rearrangement uses TRBV2 and TRBJ1-5; D might be TRBD1 (6 bases). V shed 4 bases and J shed 5 bases, with 15 bases lying between them. The CDR3 loop spans 15 amino acids. Per germline, CDR1 SNHLY and CDR2 FYNNEI. The CDR3 nucleotides read TGTGCCAGCAGTGGCTTAGTGGCAGGGGATCAGCCCCAGCATTTT. This encodes CASSGLVAGDQPQHF.

The V call is TRBV10-1, the J call TRBJ1-6; 7 nucleotides line up with TRBD1. Germline V gene lookup returns CDR1 WNHNN and CDR2 SYGVQD (reference sequence). The junction had 7 bases not matched to a gene; V was cut back by 9 bases and J by 5 bases. This CDR3 has 14 residues. The CDR3: CARYQGDHNSPLHF. CDR3 sequence (DNA): TGCGCCAGGTACCAGGGGGACCATAATTCACCCCTCCACTTT.

This rearrangement joins TRBV28 to TRBJ1-2; 10 bases are a match to TRBD1. Unmatched junction bases numbered 7, after V lost 5 bases and J lost 4 bases. Looked up from germline, CDR1 is MDHEN and CDR2 is SYDVKM. The CDR3 loop spans 15 amino acids. Here the CDR3 reads CASSKGQGVVYGYTF. In DNA, the CDR3 is TGTGCCAGCAGTAAAGGACAGGGGGTGGTCTATGGCTACACCTTC.

About this clone: This sample also contains other DNA sequences that code for the same CDR3. The chain joins TRBV5-1 to TRBJ2-5; TRBD1 agrees at 11 bases. V gave up 0 bases and J gave up 5 bases; unmatched junction bases: 3. Germline CDR1 reads SGHRS; CDR2 reads YFSETQ. The CDR3 length is 15 residues. CDR3 sequence reads: CASSLEGTGGETQYF. The DNA of the CDR3 is TGCGCCAGCAGCTTGGAAGGGACAGGGGGGGAGACCCAGTACTTC.

For the CDR3, the DNA is TGTGCCAGCAGCCAAGTGATCGGGGGAAGGTCCGGGGAGCTGTTTTTT. Protein sequence: CASSQVIGGRSGELFF. The chain employs TRBV14 and TRBJ2-2; D is possibly TRBD2 (6 bases). CDR3 length equals 16 residues. The V end was cut by 1 base, the J end by 6 bases, with 15 bases between. Germline assignment: CDR1 SGHDN and CDR2 FVKESK.

This chain connects TRBV10-3 to TRBJ2-1; 7 bases match TRBD1. The CDR3 extends over 14 amino acids. Germline V gene sequence: CDR1 ENHRY, CDR2 SYGVKD. The V gene end was trimmed by 4 bases and the J gene end by 10 bases; junction bases not matched to a gene: 10. The CDR3 sequence is CAISGSGQKGEQFF. CDR3 coding DNA: TGTGCCATCAGTGGTTCGGGACAGAAAGGCGAGCAGTTCTTC.

The chain has TRBV27 and TRBJ2-1; D possibly corresponds to TRBD2 (6 bases). Trimming stripped 3 bases from V and 3 bases from J, with 9 bases between. CDR1 and CDR2 (germline): MNHEY, SMNVEV (reference sequence). The CDR3 has 14 amino acids. CDR3 sequence (DNA): TGTGCCAGCAGTTTTCGGGACTTCTACAATGAGCAGTTCTTC. It specifies CASSFRDFYNEQFF.